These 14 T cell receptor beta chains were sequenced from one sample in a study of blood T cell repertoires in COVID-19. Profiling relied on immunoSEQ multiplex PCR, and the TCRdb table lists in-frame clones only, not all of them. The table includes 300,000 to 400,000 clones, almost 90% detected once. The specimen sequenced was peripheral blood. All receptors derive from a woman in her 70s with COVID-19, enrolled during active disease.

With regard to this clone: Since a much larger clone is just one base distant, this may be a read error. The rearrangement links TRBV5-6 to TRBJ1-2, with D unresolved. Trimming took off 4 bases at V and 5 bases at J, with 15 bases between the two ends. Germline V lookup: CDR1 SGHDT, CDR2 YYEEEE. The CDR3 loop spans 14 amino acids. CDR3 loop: CASSVDTIVYGYTF. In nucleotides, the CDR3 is TGTGCCAGCAGCGTTGACACGATTGTGTATGGCTACACCTTC. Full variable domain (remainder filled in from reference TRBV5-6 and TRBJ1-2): DAGVTQSPTHLIKTRGQQVTLRCSPKSGHDTVSWYQQALGQGPQFIFQYYEEEERQRGNFPDRFSGHQFPNYSSELNVNALLLGDSALYLCASSVDTIVYGYTFGSGTRLTVV.

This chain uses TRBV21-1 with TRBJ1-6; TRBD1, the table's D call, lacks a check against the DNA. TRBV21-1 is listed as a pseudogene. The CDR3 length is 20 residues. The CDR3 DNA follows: TGTGCCAGCAGCCCCCAAGCCAGGAAGATCACGAGCTCCTATAATTCACCCCTCCACTTT. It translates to CASSPQARKITSSYNSPLHF.

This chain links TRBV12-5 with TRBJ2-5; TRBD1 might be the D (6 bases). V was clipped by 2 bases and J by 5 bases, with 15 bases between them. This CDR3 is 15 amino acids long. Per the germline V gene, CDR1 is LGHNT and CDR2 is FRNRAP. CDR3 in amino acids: CASGLTLTGWETQYF. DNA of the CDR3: TGTGCTAGTGGTTTGACTCTCACAGGGTGGGAGACCCAGTACTTC.

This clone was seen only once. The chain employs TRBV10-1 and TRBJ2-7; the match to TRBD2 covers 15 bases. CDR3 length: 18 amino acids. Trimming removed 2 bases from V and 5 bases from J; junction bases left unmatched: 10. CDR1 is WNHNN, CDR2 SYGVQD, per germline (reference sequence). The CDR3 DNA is TGCGCCAGCAGTGAGGGACCGGGACTAGCGGGGGGTTTGAACGAGCAGTACTTC. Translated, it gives CASSEGPGLAGGLNEQYF.

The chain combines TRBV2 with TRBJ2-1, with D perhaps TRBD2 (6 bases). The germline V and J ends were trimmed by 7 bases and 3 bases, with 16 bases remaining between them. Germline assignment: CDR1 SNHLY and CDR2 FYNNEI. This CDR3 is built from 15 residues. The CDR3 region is CASTRATGDYNEQFF. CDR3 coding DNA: TGTGCCAGCACTAGGGCTACGGGGGACTACAATGAGCAGTTCTTC.

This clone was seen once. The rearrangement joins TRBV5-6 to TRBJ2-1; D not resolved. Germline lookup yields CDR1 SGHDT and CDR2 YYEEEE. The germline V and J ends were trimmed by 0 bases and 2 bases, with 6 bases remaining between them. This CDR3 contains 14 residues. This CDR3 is CASSLGEAYNEQFF. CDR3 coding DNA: TGTGCCAGCAGCTTGGGCGAGGCCTACAATGAGCAGTTCTTC.

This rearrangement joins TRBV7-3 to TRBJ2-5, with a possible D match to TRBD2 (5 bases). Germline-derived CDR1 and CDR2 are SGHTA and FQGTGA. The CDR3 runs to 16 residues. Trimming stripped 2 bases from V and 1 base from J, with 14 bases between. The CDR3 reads CASSLAGAPPQETQYF. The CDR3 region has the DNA TGTGCCAGCAGCTTAGCGGGCGCACCCCCCCAAGAGACCCAGTACTTC.

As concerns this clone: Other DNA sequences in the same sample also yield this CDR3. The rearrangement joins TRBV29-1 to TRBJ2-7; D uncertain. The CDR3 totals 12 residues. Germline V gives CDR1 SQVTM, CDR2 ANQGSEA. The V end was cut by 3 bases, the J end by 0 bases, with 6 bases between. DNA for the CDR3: TGCAGCGTTGAGTTGAGCTCCTACGAGCAGTACTTC. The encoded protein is CSVELSSYEQYF.

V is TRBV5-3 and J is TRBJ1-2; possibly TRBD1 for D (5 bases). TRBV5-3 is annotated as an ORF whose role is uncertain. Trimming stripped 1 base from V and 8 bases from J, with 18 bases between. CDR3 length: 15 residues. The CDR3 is CARSLTLVGTLGYTF. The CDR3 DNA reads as TGTGCCAGAAGCTTGACTCTTGTAGGGACTCTAGGCTACACCTTC.

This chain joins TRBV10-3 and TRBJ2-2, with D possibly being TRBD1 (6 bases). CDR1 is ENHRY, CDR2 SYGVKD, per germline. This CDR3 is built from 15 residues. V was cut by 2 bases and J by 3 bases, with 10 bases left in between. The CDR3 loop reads CAISEGGRDTGELFF. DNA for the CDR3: TGTGCCATCAGTGAGGGGGGCCGGGACACCGGGGAGCTGTTTTTT.

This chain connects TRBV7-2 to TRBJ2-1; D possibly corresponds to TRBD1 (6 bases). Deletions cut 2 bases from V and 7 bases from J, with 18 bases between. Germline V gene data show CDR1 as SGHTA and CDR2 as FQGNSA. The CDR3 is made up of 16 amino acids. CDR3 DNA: TGTGCCAGCAGCTTATTGTCGGCAGGGGCACTTAATGAGCAGTTCTTC. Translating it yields CASSLLSAGALNEQFF.

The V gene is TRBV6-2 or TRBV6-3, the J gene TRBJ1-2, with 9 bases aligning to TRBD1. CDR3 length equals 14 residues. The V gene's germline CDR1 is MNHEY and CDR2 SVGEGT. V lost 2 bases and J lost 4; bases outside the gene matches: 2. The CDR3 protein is CASSYAGQGYGYTF. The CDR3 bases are TGTGCCAGCAGTTACGCGGGACAGGGCTATGGCTACACCTTC.

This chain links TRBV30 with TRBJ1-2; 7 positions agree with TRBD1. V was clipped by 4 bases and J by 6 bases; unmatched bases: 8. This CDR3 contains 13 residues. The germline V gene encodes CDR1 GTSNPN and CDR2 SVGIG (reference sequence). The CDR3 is CAWTPDRAHGYTF. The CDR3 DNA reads TGTGCCTGGACCCCCGACAGGGCGCATGGCTACACCTTC.

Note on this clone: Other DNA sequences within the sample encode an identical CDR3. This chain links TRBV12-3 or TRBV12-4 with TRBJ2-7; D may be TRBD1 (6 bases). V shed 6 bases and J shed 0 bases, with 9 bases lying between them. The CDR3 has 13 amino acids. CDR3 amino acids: CASSPDSSYEQYF. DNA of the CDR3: TGTGCCAGCAGCCCGGACAGCTCCTACGAGCAGTACTTC.